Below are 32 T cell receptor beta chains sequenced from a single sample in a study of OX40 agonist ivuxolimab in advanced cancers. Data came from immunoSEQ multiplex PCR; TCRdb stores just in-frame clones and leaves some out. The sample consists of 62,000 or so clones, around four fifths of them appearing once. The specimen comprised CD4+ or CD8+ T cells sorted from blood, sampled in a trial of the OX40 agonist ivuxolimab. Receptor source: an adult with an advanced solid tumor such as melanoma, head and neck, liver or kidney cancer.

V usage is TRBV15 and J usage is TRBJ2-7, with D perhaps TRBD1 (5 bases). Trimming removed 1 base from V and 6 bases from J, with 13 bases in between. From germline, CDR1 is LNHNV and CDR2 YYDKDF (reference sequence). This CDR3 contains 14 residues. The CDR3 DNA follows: TGTGCCACCAGCAGAGTAAGGGGATGGAGCGAGCAGTACTTC. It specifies CATSRVRGWSEQYF.

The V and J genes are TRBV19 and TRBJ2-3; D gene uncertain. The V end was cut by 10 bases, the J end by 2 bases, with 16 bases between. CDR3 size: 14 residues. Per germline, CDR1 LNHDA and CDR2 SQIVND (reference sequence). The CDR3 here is CATTPGPNTDTQYF. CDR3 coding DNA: TGTGCCACCACTCCCGGACCTAACACAGATACGCAGTATTTT.

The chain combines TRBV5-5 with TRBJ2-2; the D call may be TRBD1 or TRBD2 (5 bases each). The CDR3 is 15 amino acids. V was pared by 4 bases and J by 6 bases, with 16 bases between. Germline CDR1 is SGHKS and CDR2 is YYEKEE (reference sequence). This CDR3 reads CASSPFWGSSGELFF. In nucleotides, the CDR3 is TGTGCCAGCAGCCCTTTTTGGGGGAGCTCCGGGGAGCTGTTTTTT.

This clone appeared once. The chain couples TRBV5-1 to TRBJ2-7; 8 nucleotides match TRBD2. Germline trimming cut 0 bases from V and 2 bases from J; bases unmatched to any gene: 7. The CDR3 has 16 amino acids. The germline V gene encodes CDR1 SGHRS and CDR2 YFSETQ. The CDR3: CASSLGASGLPYEQYF. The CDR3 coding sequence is TGCGCCAGCAGCTTGGGGGCTAGCGGGCTCCCCTACGAGCAGTACTTC.

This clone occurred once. The CDR3 loop reads CAWSWGYGYTF. In nucleotides, the CDR3 is TGTGCCTGGAGTTGGGGATATGGCTACACCTTC. The rearrangement links TRBV30 to TRBJ1-2; D uncertain. This CDR3 has 11 residues. Germline V gene data show CDR1 as GTSNPN and CDR2 as SVGIG (reference sequence). Trimming pared 2 bases from V and 5 bases from J, leaving 6 bases between. Supplemented by reference TRBV30 and TRBJ1-2, the full variable domain reads SQTIHQWPATLVQPVGSPLSLECTVEGTSNPNLYWYRQAAGRGLQLLFYSVGIGQISSEVPQNLSASRPQDRQFILSSKKLLLSDSGFYLCAWSWGYGYTFGSGTRLTVV.

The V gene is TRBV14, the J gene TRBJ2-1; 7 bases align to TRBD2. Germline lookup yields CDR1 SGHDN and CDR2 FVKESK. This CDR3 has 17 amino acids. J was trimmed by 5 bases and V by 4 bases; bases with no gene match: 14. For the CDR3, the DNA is TGTGCCAGCAGCCGAAGATCGACGGGACTAACAGACAATGAGCAGTTCTTC. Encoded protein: CASSRRSTGLTDNEQFF.

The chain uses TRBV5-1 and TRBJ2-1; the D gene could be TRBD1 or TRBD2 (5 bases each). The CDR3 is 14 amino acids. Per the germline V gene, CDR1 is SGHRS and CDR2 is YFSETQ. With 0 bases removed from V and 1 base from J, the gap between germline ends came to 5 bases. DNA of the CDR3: TGCGCCAGCAGCTTGGGGGGGTCCTACAATGAGCAGTTCTTC. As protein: CASSLGGSYNEQFF.

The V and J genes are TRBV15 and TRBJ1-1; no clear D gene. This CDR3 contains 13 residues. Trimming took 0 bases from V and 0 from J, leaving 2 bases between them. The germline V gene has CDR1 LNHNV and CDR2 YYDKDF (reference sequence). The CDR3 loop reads CATSRDLNTEAFF. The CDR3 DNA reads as TGTGCCACCAGCAGAGACCTGAACACTGAAGCTTTCTTT.

The CDR3 sequence is CASSPPTGSSNEQFF. CDR3 DNA: TGTGCCAGCTCACCGCCGACAGGAAGTTCCAATGAGCAGTTCTTC. The V gene is TRBV18, the J gene TRBJ2-1; weak D call: TRBD1 (6 bases). The CDR3 runs 15 residues. CDR1 is KGHSH, CDR2 LQKENI, per germline. Deletions cut 3 bases from V and 6 bases from J, with 15 bases between.

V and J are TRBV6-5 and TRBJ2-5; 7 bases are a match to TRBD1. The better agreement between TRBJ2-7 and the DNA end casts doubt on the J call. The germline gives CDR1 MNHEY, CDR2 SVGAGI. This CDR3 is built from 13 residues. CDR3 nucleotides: TGTGCCAGCAGGGGGACAGATCTATACGAGCAGTACTTC. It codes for CASRGTDLYEQYF.

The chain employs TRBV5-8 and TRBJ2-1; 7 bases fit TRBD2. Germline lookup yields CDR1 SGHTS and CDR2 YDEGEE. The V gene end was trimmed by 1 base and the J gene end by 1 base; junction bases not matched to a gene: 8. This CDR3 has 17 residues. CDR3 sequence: CASSLKSGGGSYNEQFF. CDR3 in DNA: TGTGCCAGCAGCTTGAAGTCCGGCGGGGGATCCTACAATGAGCAGTTCTTC.

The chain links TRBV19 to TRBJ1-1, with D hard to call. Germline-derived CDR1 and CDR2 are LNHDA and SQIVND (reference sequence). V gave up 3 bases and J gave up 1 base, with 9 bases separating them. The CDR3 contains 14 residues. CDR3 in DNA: TGTGCCAGTAGTATCTCGTTCCCGAACACTGAAGCTTTCTTT. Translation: CASSISFPNTEAFF.

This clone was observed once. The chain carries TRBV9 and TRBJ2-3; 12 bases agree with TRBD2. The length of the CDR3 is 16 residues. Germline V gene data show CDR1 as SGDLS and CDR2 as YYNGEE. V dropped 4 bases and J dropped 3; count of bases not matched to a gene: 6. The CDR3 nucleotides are TGTGCCAGCAGCTTCCGACTAGCGGGAGCGACAGATACGCAGTATTTT. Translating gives CASSFRLAGATDTQYF.

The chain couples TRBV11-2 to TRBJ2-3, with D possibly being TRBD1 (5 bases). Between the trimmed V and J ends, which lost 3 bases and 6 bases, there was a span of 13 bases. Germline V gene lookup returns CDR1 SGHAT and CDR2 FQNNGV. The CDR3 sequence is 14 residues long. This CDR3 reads CASSFREKGDTQYF. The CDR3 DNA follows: TGTGCCAGCAGCTTTAGGGAAAAGGGGGATACGCAGTATTTT.

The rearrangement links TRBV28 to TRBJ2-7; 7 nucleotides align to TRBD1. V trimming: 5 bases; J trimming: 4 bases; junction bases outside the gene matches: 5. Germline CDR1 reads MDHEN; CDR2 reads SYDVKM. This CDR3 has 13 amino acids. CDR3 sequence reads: CASSPTGIYEQYF. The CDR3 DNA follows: TGTGCCAGCAGTCCGACAGGGATTTACGAGCAGTACTTC.

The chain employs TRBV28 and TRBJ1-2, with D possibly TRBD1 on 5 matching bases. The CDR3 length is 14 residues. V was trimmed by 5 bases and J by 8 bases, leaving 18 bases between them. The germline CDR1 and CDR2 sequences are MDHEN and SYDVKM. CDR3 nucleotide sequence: TGTGCCAGCAGTATACCTCCGGGGCAGGGCGGCTACACCTTC. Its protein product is CASSIPPGQGGYTF.

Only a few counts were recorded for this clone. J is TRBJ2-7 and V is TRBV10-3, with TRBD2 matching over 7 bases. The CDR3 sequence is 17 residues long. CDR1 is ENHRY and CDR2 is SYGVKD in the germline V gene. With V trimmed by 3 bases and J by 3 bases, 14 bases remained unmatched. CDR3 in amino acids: CAISDWGGRAADYEQYF. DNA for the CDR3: TGTGCCATCAGTGATTGGGGGGGTAGGGCAGCAGACTACGAGCAGTACTTC.

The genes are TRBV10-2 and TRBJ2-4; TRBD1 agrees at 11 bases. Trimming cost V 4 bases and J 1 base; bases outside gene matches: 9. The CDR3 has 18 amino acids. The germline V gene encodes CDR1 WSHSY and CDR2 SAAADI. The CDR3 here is CASSAGQGALIAKNIQYF. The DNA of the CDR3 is TGCGCCAGCAGTGCTGGACAGGGGGCTCTAATTGCCAAAAACATTCAGTACTTC.

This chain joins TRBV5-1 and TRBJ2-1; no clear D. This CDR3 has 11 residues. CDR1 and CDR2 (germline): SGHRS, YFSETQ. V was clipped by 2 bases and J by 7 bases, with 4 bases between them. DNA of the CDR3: TGCGCCAGCAGCTTAATAAATGAGCAGTTCTTC. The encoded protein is CASSLINEQFF.

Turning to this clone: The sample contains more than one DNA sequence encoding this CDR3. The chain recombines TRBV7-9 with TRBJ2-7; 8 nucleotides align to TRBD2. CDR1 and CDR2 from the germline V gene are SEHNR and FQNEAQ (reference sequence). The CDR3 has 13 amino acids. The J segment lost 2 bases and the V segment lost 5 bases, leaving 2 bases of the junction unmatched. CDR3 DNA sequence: TGTGCCAGCAGCACCGGGAGGGCCTACGAGCAGTACTTC. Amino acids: CASSTGRAYEQYF.

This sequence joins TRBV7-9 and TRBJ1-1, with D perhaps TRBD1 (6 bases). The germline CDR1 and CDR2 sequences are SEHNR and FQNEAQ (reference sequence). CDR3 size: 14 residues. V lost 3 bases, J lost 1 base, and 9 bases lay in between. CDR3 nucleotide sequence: TGTGCCAGCAGCTTTGGGGGCGCGAACACTGAAGCTTTCTTT. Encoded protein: CASSFGGANTEAFF.

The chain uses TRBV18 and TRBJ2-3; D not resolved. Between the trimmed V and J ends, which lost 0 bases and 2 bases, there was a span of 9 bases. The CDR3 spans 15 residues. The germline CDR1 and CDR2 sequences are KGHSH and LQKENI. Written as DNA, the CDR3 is TGTGCCAGCTCACCACCAGGGAATCCCACAGATACGCAGTATTTT. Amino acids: CASSPPGNPTDTQYF.

The CDR3 reads CASSKEGADTQYF. CDR3 nucleotides: TGTGCCAGCTCCAAGGAGGGGGCAGATACGCAGTATTTT. The chain uses TRBV7-9 and TRBJ2-3; D is perhaps TRBD1 or TRBD2 (6 bases each). Germline V gene sequence: CDR1 SEHNR, CDR2 FQNEAQ (reference sequence). The CDR3 runs 13 residues. The ends were cut back, 8 bases at V and 4 bases at J, with 13 bases in the middle.

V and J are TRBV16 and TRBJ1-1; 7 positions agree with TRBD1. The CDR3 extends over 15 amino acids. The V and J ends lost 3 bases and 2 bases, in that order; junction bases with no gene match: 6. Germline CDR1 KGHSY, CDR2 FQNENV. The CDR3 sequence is CASSHRQGDNTEAFF. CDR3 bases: TGTGCCAGCAGCCATAGACAGGGCGATAACACTGAAGCTTTCTTT.

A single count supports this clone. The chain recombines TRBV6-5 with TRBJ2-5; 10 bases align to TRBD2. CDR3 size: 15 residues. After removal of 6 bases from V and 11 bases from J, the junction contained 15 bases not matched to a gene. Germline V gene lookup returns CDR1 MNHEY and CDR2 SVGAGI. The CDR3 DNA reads TGTGCCAGCAGCATCCGACTAGCGGGTACAAGAGAGCAGTACTTC. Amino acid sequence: CASSIRLAGTREQYF.

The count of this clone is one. This chain's CDR3 is CASLLVLGSAGYTF. As DNA, the CDR3 is TGCGCCAGCCTACTTGTGTTAGGGAGCGCTGGCTACACCTTC. The genes are TRBV5-1 and TRBJ1-2; no clear D. The V gene's germline CDR1 is SGHRS and CDR2 YFSETQ. V dropped 7 bases and J dropped 7 bases, with 20 bases sitting between them. The CDR3 length is 14 residues.

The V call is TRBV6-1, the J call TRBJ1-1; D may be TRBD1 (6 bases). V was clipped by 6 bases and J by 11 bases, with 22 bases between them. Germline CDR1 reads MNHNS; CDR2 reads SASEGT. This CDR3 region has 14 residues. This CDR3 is CASSRGGTGLGAFF. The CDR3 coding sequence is TGTGCCAGCAGCCGAGGGGGAACAGGGTTGGGGGCTTTCTTT.

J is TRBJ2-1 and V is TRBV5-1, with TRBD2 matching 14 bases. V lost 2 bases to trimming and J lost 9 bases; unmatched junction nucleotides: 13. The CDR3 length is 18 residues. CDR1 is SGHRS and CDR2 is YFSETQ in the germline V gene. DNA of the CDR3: TGCGCCAGCAGCTTATTCCGAGATGGGACTAGCGGGAGTGGTGAGCAGTTCTTC. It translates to CASSLFRDGTSGSGEQFF.

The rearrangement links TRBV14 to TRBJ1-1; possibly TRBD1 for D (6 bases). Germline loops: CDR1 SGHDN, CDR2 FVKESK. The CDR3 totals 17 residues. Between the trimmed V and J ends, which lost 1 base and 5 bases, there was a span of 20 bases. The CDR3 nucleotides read TGTGCCAGCAGCCAAGGCTGGGGGCCGCGGTTAAGAACTGAAGCTTTCTTT. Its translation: CASSQGWGPRLRTEAFF. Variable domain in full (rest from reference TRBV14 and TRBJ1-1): EAGVTQFPSHSVIEKGQTVTLRCDPISGHDNLYWYRRVMGKEIKFLLHFVKESKQDESGMPNNRFLAERTGGTYSTLKVQPAELEDSGVYFCASSQGWGPRLRTEAFFGQGTRLTVV.

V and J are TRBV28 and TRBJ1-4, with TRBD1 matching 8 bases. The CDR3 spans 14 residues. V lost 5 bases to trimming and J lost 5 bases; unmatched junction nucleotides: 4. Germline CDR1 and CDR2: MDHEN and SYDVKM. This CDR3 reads CASSQTGVNEKLFF. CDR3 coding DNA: TGTGCCAGCAGTCAGACAGGGGTGAATGAAAAACTGTTTTTT. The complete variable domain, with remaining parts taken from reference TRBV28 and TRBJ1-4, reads DVKVTQSSRYLVKRTGEKVFLECVQDMDHENMFWYRQDPGLGLRLIYFSYDVKMKEKGDIPEGYSVSREKKERFSLILESASTNQTSMYLCASSQTGVNEKLFFGSGTQLSVL.

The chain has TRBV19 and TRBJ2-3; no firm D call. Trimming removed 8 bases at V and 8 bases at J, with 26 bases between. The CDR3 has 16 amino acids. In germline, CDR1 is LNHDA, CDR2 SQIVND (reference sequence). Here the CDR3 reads CASAPLGPGALATQYF. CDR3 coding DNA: TGTGCCAGTGCCCCCCTGGGCCCGGGCGCATTAGCTACGCAGTATTTT.

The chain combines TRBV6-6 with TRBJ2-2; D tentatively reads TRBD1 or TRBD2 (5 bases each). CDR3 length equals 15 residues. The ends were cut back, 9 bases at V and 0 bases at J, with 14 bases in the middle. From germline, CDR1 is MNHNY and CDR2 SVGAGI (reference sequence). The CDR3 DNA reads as TGTGCCAGTACCGGGACGGGGACGAACACCGGGGAGCTGTTTTTT. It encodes CASTGTGTNTGELFF.